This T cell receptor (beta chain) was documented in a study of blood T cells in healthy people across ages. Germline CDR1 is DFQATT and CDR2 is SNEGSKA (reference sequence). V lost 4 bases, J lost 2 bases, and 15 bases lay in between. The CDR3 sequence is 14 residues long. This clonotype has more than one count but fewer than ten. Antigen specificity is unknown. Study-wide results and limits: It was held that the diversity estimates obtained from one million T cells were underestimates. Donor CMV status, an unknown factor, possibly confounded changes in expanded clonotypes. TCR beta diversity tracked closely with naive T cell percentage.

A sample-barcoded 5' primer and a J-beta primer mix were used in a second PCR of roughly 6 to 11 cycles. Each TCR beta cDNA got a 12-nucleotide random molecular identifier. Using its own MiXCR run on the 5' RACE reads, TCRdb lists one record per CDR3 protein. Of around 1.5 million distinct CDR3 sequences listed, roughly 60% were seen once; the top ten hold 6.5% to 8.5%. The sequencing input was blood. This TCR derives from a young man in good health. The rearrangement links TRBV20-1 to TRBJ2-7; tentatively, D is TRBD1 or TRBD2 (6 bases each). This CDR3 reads CSATEGGHPYEQYF. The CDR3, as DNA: TGCAGTGCTACCGAGGGGGGACATCCCTACGAGCAGTACTTC.